Below are 21 T cell receptor beta chains sequenced from a single sample in a study of CD8 T cells in Susac syndrome. Random hexamers were used to reverse transcribe the RNA input (about 0.5 to 1 ug). Using its own MiXCR run on the immunoSEQ multiplex PCR reads, TCRdb lists one record per CDR3 protein. The repertoire holds roughly 190,000 distinct CDR3 sequences, with 90% to 95% as singletons. Sequencing used CD4+ T cells from PBMCs. These receptors originate from a human donor in good health.

V usage is TRBV7-2 and J usage is TRBJ2-7, with 7 bases that match TRBD1. V was pared by 3 bases and J by 6 bases, with 2 bases of the junction left unmatched. The germline gives CDR1 SGHTA, CDR2 FQGNSA. The CDR3 loop spans 12 amino acids. CDR3: CASSFDRAEQYF. Written as DNA, the CDR3 is TGTGCCAGCAGCTTCGACAGGGCCGAGCAGTACTTC.

The chain combines TRBV20-1 with TRBJ1-5; D perhaps matches TRBD1 (5 bases). Trimming took 5 bases from V and 4 from J, leaving 18 bases between them. There are 15 residues in the CDR3. CDR1 DFQATT and CDR2 SNEGSKA come from the germline V gene (reference sequence). The CDR3 coding sequence is TGCAGTGCTCTTACTCCGGGACTCCCTAATCAGCCCCAGCATTTT. This gives the protein CSALTPGLPNQPQHF.

J is TRBJ2-5 and V is TRBV29-1; D unclear. CDR1 is SQVTM, CDR2 ANQGSEA, per germline. With 5 bases removed from V and 6 bases from J, the gap between germline ends came to 10 bases. The CDR3 extends over 11 amino acids. DNA for the CDR3: TGCAGCGTTCGATTCCAGCAGACCCAGTACTTC. This sequence encodes CSVRFQQTQYF.

The chain uses TRBV12-3 or TRBV12-4 and TRBJ2-6; D remains unclear. The CDR3 runs 14 residues. The germline V and J ends were trimmed by 7 bases and 0 bases, with 7 bases remaining between them. DNA for the CDR3: TGTGCCAGCACCCCTGCCTCTGGGGCCAACGTCCTGACTTTC. Its translation is CASTPASGANVLTF.

V is TRBV4-1 and J is TRBJ2-3; possible D gene TRBD2, 6 bases. Germline V lookup: CDR1 MGHRA, CDR2 YSYEKL. The CDR3 is 17 residues long. Trimming cost V 3 bases and J 2 bases, with 18 bases left between them. CDR3 residues: CASSQPWGRINTDTQYF. Here the CDR3 DNA reads TGCGCCAGCAGCCAGCCCTGGGGGAGGATTAACACAGATACGCAGTATTTT.

This chain joins TRBV20-1 and TRBJ2-6; 8 positions agree with TRBD1. J gave up 2 bases and V 5 bases, and 5 bases lay outside the gene matches. This CDR3 region has 15 residues. Germline assignment: CDR1 DFQATT and CDR2 SNEGSKA (reference sequence). The chain's CDR3 is CSAPQGATGANVLTF. CDR3 DNA: TGCAGTGCTCCCCAGGGGGCGACTGGGGCCAACGTCCTGACTTTC.

The V and J genes are TRBV14 and TRBJ2-3; tentative D call: TRBD2 (5 bases). CDR3 length: 15 residues. Germline CDR1 and CDR2: SGHDN and FVKESK. The V and J ends lost 1 base and 2 bases respectively, with 10 bases between them. The DNA for the CDR3 is TGTGCCAGCAGCCAAGGGCAGAGGGCCACAGATACGCAGTATTTT. Translation gives CASSQGQRATDTQYF.

The gene calls are TRBV3-1 and TRBJ2-6; maybe TRBD1 (5 bases). The CDR3 loop spans 16 amino acids. V was shortened by 1 base and J by 2 bases, with 9 bases between the two germline ends. Germline-derived CDR1 and CDR2 are LGHDT and YNNKEL (reference sequence). The CDR3 DNA sequence: TGTGCCAGCAGCCAAGGAGCAGGGACTGGGGCCAACGTCCTGACTTTC. It encodes CASSQGAGTGANVLTF.

The J gene is TRBJ1-3, the V gene TRBV28; TRBD1 matches at 7 bases. CDR1 MDHEN and CDR2 SYDVKM come from the germline V gene. V dropped 4 bases and J dropped 3; count of bases not matched to a gene: 12. The CDR3 has 17 residues. Here the CDR3 reads CASSSAGTALGGNTIYF. The CDR3 region has the DNA TGTGCCAGCAGTTCGGCCGGGACAGCCCTTGGTGGAAACACCATATATTTT.

The genes are TRBV29-1 and TRBJ2-1; the D gene is possibly TRBD2 (7 bases). The CDR3 length is 16 residues. Per germline, CDR1 SQVTM and CDR2 ANQGSEA. The V and J ends lost 0 bases and 2 bases respectively, with 14 bases between them. CDR3 in amino acids: CSVEEGGADAYNEQFF. CDR3 in DNA: TGCAGCGTTGAAGAGGGGGGGGCTGACGCCTACAATGAGCAGTTCTTC.

In nucleotides, the CDR3 is TGTGCCAGCTCACCCCCATGGGGCAGTGGAAACACCATATATTTT. Protein sequence: CASSPPWGSGNTIYF. The chain joins TRBV18 to TRBJ1-3; tentatively, D is TRBD1 (5 bases). Germline V lookup: CDR1 KGHSH, CDR2 LQKENI. The CDR3 is 15 amino acids. The V end lost 3 bases, the J end lost 3 bases, and 12 bases lay between the germline ends.

The chain joins TRBV2 to TRBJ2-7, with TRBD1 matching over 10 bases. With 7 bases clipped from V and 7 bases from J, the junction kept 13 bases outside the gene matches. Per germline, CDR1 SNHLY and CDR2 FYNNEI. The CDR3 loop spans 15 amino acids. In nucleotides, the CDR3 is TGTGCCAGCATGCGAAGGGGGACAGGGGCGGGAGAGCAGTACGTC. This codes for CASMRRGTGAGEQYV.

The table lists this clonotype with a count of one. The V and J genes are TRBV28 and TRBJ1-2; 9 nucleotides align to TRBD1. This CDR3 is built from 14 residues. Germline-derived CDR1 and CDR2 are MDHEN and SYDVKM. V was clipped by 7 bases and J by 4 bases; unmatched bases: 7. CDR3 sequence reads: CASTEGQGGYGYTF. CDR3 DNA sequence: TGTGCCAGCACCGAGGGACAGGGAGGCTATGGCTACACCTTC.

This clonotype has only one observation. The chain is built from TRBV13 and TRBJ2-1; 12 positions match TRBD2. Germline lookup yields CDR1 PRHDT and CDR2 FYEKMQ (reference sequence). The trim removed 5 bases at V and 4 bases at J, leaving 3 bases unmatched. This CDR3 has 15 amino acids. The CDR3 sequence: CASSILAGGYNEQFF. CDR3 in DNA: TGTGCCAGCAGCATACTAGCGGGGGGTTACAATGAGCAGTTCTTC. Based on the CDR3 plus reference TRBV13 and TRBJ2-1, the full variable domain is AAGVIQSPRHLIKEKRETATLKCYPIPRHDTVYWYQQGPGQDPQFLISFYEKMQSDKGSIPDRFSAQQFSDYHSELNMSSLELGDSALYFCASSILAGGYNEQFFGPGTRLTVL.

J is TRBJ1-2 and V is TRBV28; D unresolved. V lost 8 bases to trimming and J lost 2 bases, with 12 bases between them. The CDR3 totals 13 residues. Germline V CDR1 and CDR2: MDHEN, SYDVKM. CDR3 DNA: TGTGCCAGCGGGTTACAGCGAAACTATGGCTACACCTTC. Translating gives CASGLQRNYGYTF.

The chain links TRBV28 to TRBJ2-7; D tentatively reads TRBD1 or TRBD2 (5 bases each). Trimming shortened V by 7 bases and J by 0 bases, and 13 bases separated the two germline ends. CDR3 length: 14 amino acids. Germline V gene lookup returns CDR1 MDHEN and CDR2 SYDVKM. CDR3 sequence reads: CASTPGTVSYEQYF. Here the CDR3 DNA reads TGTGCCAGCACCCCCGGGACGGTCTCCTACGAGCAGTACTTC.

The rearrangement uses TRBV7-3 and TRBJ1-1; TRBD1 matches at 7 bases. Germline assignment: CDR1 SGHTA and CDR2 FQGTGA. CDR3 size: 13 residues. V gave up 5 bases and J gave up 4 bases; unmatched junction bases: 4. The CDR3 DNA follows: TGTGCCAGCAGCCAAACAGGGGCCACTGAAGCTTTCTTT. This encodes CASSQTGATEAFF.

The J gene is TRBJ1-6, the V gene TRBV9; 7 bases map to TRBD1. Germline CDR1 SGDLS, CDR2 YYNGEE. The CDR3 is 14 residues long. V gave up 5 bases and J gave up 10 bases; unmatched junction bases: 9. The CDR3 nucleotides read TGTGCCAGCAGTGAGAGGGGGCTCAACTCACCCCTCCACTTT. Translating gives CASSERGLNSPLHF.

The chain links TRBV29-1 to TRBJ1-2; D call uncertain. CDR3 length equals 14 residues. Between the trimmed V and J ends, which lost 2 bases and 8 bases, there was a span of 18 bases. Germline V CDR1 and CDR2: SQVTM, ANQGSEA. The CDR3 nucleotides are TGCAGCGTTGAATTGGGGTTGACATCGAGGGGCTACACCTTC. Amino acid sequence: CSVELGLTSRGYTF.

This clonotype has more than one count but fewer than ten. The chain links TRBV30 to TRBJ1-2; 10 bases fit TRBD1. Germline values: CDR1 GTSNPN, CDR2 SVGIG (reference sequence). The CDR3 spans 11 residues. J gave up 8 bases and V 5 bases, and 2 bases lay outside the gene matches. The CDR3 here is CAWWDRGGYTF. The CDR3 DNA is TGTGCCTGGTGGGACAGGGGCGGCTACACCTTC.

V usage is TRBV7-9 and J usage is TRBJ2-7; a weak D match, TRBD1 (6 bases). Germline values: CDR1 SEHNR, CDR2 FQNEAQ (reference sequence). The CDR3 is 14 amino acids. The V end lost 1 base, the J end lost 2 bases, and 9 bases lay between the germline ends. Here the CDR3 reads CASSLDGTPYEQYF. The DNA for the CDR3 is TGTGCCAGCAGCTTAGATGGGACACCCTACGAGCAGTACTTC.